A selection of T cell receptor beta chains follows, all from one sample in a study of T cells in severe cutaneous drug reactions. TCRdb reprocessed the multiplex PCR reads and stores each CDR3 protein as one record, lacking DNA. This table lists roughly 5,500 distinct CDR3 sequences. The sample comprised PBMCs. These receptors were collected from a human donor with a severe cutaneous adverse drug reaction. CDR3s include the opening cysteine and the closing phenylalanine or tryptophan. Some rows have no size entry. The others give once, few or many, or a class for an expanded clone.

- 11 TRBJ2-7 TRBV28 CASSPSDEQYF
large 15 TRBJ2-1 TRBV27 CASSTAGYSSNEQFF
- 14 TRBJ2-7 TRBV7-2 CASTLNSGSYEQYF
medium-sized 15 TRBJ2-1 TRBV6-5 CASSYSQASYNEQFF
medium-sized 14 TRBJ1-4 TRBV27 CASSFSPGNEKLFF
medium-sized 14 TRBJ2-7 TRBV6-5 CASSYDGSSYEQYF
large 16 TRBJ1-2 TRBV27 CASSPLGTGDSYGYTF
medium-sized 16 TRBJ2-2 TRBV27 CASSRPGQGRTGELFF
- 13 TRBJ2-1 TRBV19 CASSIALYNEQFF
- 14 TRBJ2-7 TRBV10-1 CASSEEGQTYEQYF
- 14 TRBJ2-1 TRBV20-1 CSARAGLIYNEQFF
medium-sized 16 TRBJ1-4 TRBV28 CASSPILLPTNEKLFF
medium-sized 13 TRBJ1-2 TRBV6-1 CASSGNPEYGYTF
- 13 TRBJ2-1 TRBV5-6 CASRFPLGNEQFF
medium-sized 14 TRBJ2-7 TRBV4-3 CASSQDWRGVEQYF
medium-sized 13 TRBJ1-1 TRBV10-2 CASRGTPNTEAFF
medium-sized 16 TRBJ1-5 TRBV28 CASSSSGQFANQPQHF
medium-sized 16 TRBJ2-7 TRBV4-3 CASSQDQWSGSYEQYF
- 16 TRBJ2-7 TRBV4-3 CASSQDSSGRLDEQYF
medium-sized 14 TRBJ1-2 TRBV27 CASSSLTGVYGYTF
- 15 TRBJ2-1 TRBV12-3/TRBV12-4 CASTPLKKGDNEQFF
- 15 TRBJ1-1 TRBV7-8 CASTYFEGASTEAFF
medium-sized 12 TRBJ1-1 TRBV4-1 CASSQMDTEAFF
- 11 TRBJ1-1 TRBV12-3/TRBV12-4 CASSWGTEAFF
- 16 TRBJ1-1 TRBV12-3/TRBV12-4 CASSLPPGARGTEAFF
- 15 TRBJ2-3 TRBV11-2 CASSLDFGRTDTQYF
- 13 TRBJ2-7 TRBV20-1 CSASRTSDYEQYF
- 17 TRBJ2-1 TRBV27 CASSFIPRTSGDLEQFF
medium-sized 15 TRBJ2-3 TRBV7-2 CASSLGPGRTDTQYF
- 16 TRBJ2-5 TRBV7-8 CASSPMVPGVRETQYF
medium-sized 13 TRBJ2-1 TRBV4-1 CASSQVLGDEQFF
medium-sized 16 TRBJ1-1 TRBV28 CASSLFPGPENTEAFF
- 15 TRBJ2-1 TRBV13 CASSLMGRSYNEQFF
- 15 TRBJ1-5 TRBV12-3/TRBV12-4 CASSLRGQGNQPQHF
medium-sized 14 TRBJ2-1 TRBV4-2 CASSQWDSKDEQFF
medium-sized 15 TRBJ2-1 TRBV6-6 CASSYGGRTTNEQFF
- 15 TRBJ2-7 TRBV12-3/TRBV12-4 CASSIRTDYLYEQYF
- 15 TRBJ1-5 TRBV18 CASSPDQARGQPQHF
medium-sized 17 TRBJ2-1 TRBV7-2 CASISSWGTGAHNEQFF
- 15 TRBJ1-5 TRBV4-2 CASSQYDTTNQPQHF
- 14 TRBJ2-1 TRBV5-8 CASKGYSSSHEQFF
medium-sized 14 TRBJ2-2 TRBV6-5 CASSYLQGSGELFF
- 15 TRBJ2-7 TRBV30 CAKNASGVRPCEQYF
- 15 TRBJ2-1 TRBV7-3 CASSIGLAGGVEQFF
- 16 TRBJ1-3 TRBV9 CASSAGSFPGGNTIYF
- 13 TRBJ2-7 TRBV28 CASSFGQNYEQYF
- 14 TRBJ1-2 TRBV7-9 CASSLGQGASGYTF
- 11 TRBJ2-2 TRBV2 CASRDPRSLIF
- 11 TRBJ2-7 TRBV28 CASSLSREQYF
medium-sized 15 TRBJ1-5 TRBV7-8 CASSPRGASNQPQHF
- 13 TRBJ2-5 TRBV14 CASSQQFQETQYF
- 16 TRBJ1-2 TRBV2 CASPKVDRLTNYGYTF
medium-sized 16 TRBJ1-1 TRBV4-1 CASSQDLRGGVTEAFF
- 16 TRBJ2-1 TRBV5-1 CASSLLTGRRDNEQFF
- 18 TRBJ2-1 TRBV4-2 CASSQNEAGGLSYNEQFF
- 15 TRBJ2-1 TRBV7-9 CASSMRLAEGHEQFF
- 13 TRBJ1-1 TRBV5-6 CASSLWTETEAFF
- 13 TRBJ2-1 TRBV20-1 CSARPEDYNEQFF
medium-sized 13 TRBJ2-7 TRBV4-1 CASSLDRAYEQYF
- 14 TRBJ1-2 TRBV6-1 CASSKGGGNDGYTF